The 26 T cell receptor beta chains below were found in one sample sequenced in a study of T cells after posttransplantation cyclophosphamide. Clones were read by immunoSEQ multiplex PCR, and TCRdb kept only the in-frame ones, dropping some. The data show 37,000 or so clones, with none appearing a single time. The sequenced sample consisted of PBMCs. These receptors all stem from a man aged 25 to 40 in good health and a related stem cell transplant donor.

This clone was counted at least ten times. V and J are TRBV6-1 and TRBJ2-1, with no clear D. Trimming stripped 3 bases from V and 0 bases from J, with 12 bases between. From germline, CDR1 is MNHNS and CDR2 SASEGT. The CDR3 is 16 amino acids. The CDR3 DNA sequence: TGTGCCAGCAGTGAGGGCCGCCTTACCTCCTACAATGAGCAGTTCTTC. Amino acids: CASSEGRLTSYNEQFF.

This clone was picked up many times. V and J are TRBV5-5 and TRBJ1-6; TRBD1 aligns across 9 bases. V dropped 4 bases and J dropped 7; count of bases not matched to a gene: 6. The V gene's germline CDR1 is SGHKS and CDR2 YYEKEE (reference sequence). The length of the CDR3 is 15 residues. The DNA for the CDR3 is TGTGCCAGCAGCCCCACCGGGACAGGGAATTCACCCCTCCACTTT. Translation gives CASSPTGTGNSPLHF.

This clone appeared many times. J is TRBJ1-1 and V is TRBV5-1; D is perhaps TRBD1 (5 bases). Germline assignment: CDR1 SGHRS and CDR2 YFSETQ. The CDR3 sequence is 15 residues long. With 0 bases removed from V and 0 bases from J, the gap between germline ends came to 9 bases. The CDR3 DNA reads TGCGCCAGCAGCTTGGAAAGACAGCTGAACACTGAAGCTTTCTTT. Its translation is CASSLERQLNTEAFF.

This clone was counted ten times or more. The chain joins TRBV5-1 to TRBJ1-4; D possibly corresponds to TRBD1 (5 bases). Trimming took off 7 bases at V and 1 base at J, with 8 bases between the two ends. This CDR3 region has 13 residues. Looked up from germline, CDR1 is SGHRS and CDR2 is YFSETQ. The CDR3 reads CASRGGTNEKLFF. The CDR3 DNA sequence: TGCGCCAGCCGGGGGGGAACTAATGAAAAACTGTTTTTT. The full variable domain, its missing parts supplied by reference TRBV5-1 and TRBJ1-4, is KAGVTQTPRYLIKTRGQQVTLSCSPISGHRSVSWYQQTPGQGLQFLFEYFSETQRNKGNFPGRFSGRQFSNSRSEMNVSTLELGDSALYLCASRGGTNEKLFFGSGTQLSVL.

This clone was detected many times. The chain uses TRBV12-3 or TRBV12-4 and TRBJ2-1, with 8 nucleotides matching TRBD1. The CDR3 is 16 residues long. V trimming: 3 bases; J trimming: 4 bases; junction bases outside the gene matches: 8. The CDR3 region is CASSFWGGQGYNEQFF. CDR3 in DNA: TGTGCCAGCAGTTTTTGGGGTGGACAGGGATACAATGAGCAGTTCTTC.

This clone was observed many times. A junction boundary mismatches the germline segment, possibly from a read error. V usage is TRBV7-7 and J usage is TRBJ2-3, with D uncertain. The CDR3 spans 13 residues. Germline V CDR1 and CDR2: SSHAT, FNYEAQ (reference sequence). CDR3 sequence (DNA): TGTGCTAGCAGCTTAAGTACAGCCGATACGCAGTATTTT. This encodes CASSLSTADTQYF.

This clone was recorded at least ten times. The V call is TRBV9, the J call TRBJ2-2; TRBD2 is a possible D gene (6 bases). Germline-derived CDR1 and CDR2 are SGDLS and YYNGEE. This CDR3 spans 16 amino acids. V was trimmed by 4 bases and J by 7 bases, leaving 20 bases between them. The CDR3 sequence: CASSTRDSGVNGELFF. The CDR3 DNA sequence: TGTGCCAGCAGCACCCGGGATTCGGGGGTCAACGGGGAGCTGTTTTTT.

This clone was counted at least ten times. The chain employs TRBV27 and TRBJ2-3; TRBD2 agrees at 12 bases. CDR1 MNHEY and CDR2 SMNVEV come from the germline V gene (reference sequence). V trimming: 6 bases; J trimming: 0 bases; junction bases outside the gene matches: 10. The length of the CDR3 is 18 residues. The CDR3, as DNA: TGTGCCAGCAGCCGGAGCCTCGGACTAGCGGGGAGCACAGATACGCAGTATTTT. This translates into CASSRSLGLAGSTDTQYF.

This clone was counted only a few times. This rearrangement joins TRBV5-4 to TRBJ2-3, with 9 bases fitting TRBD1. CDR3 length: 15 amino acids. Germline V gives CDR1 SGHNT, CDR2 YYREEE (reference sequence). J gave up 2 bases and V 4 bases, and 5 bases lay outside the gene matches. Here the CDR3 reads CASSQGQGYTDTQYF. The CDR3 DNA is TGTGCCAGCAGCCAGGGACAGGGATACACAGATACGCAGTATTTT.

This clone came up many times. The rearrangement uses TRBV6-1 and TRBJ1-5; 11 bases align to TRBD1. The CDR3 extends over 14 amino acids. The germline V gene has CDR1 MNHNS and CDR2 SASEGT. J was trimmed by 6 bases and V by 8 bases; bases with no gene match: 6. DNA of the CDR3: TGTGCCAGCGGGACAGGGGGTTCCAGTCAGCCCCAGCATTTT. Translated, it gives CASGTGGSSQPQHF.

This clone was seen ten or more times. V and J are TRBV9 and TRBJ1-2, with D perhaps matching TRBD1 (6 bases). The CDR3 runs 15 residues. Trimming took 0 bases from V and 5 from J, leaving 14 bases between them. Germline lookup yields CDR1 SGDLS and CDR2 YYNGEE. Here the CDR3 reads CASSVAGRGSYGYTF. Written as DNA, the CDR3 is TGTGCCAGCAGCGTAGCTGGCAGGGGAAGTTATGGCTACACCTTC.

This clone was recorded at least ten times. CDR3 residues: CASTPGTLNQPQHF. CDR3 bases: TGTGCCAGTACCCCCGGGACACTGAATCAGCCCCAGCATTTT. J is TRBJ1-5 and V is TRBV19; D may be TRBD1 (6 bases). V was pared by 7 bases and J by 4 bases, with 14 bases between. Germline CDR1 reads LNHDA; CDR2 reads SQIVND (reference sequence). The CDR3 is 14 amino acids.

This chain connects TRBV7-3 to TRBJ2-3, with 12 bases that match TRBD2. Germline V lookup: CDR1 SGHTA, CDR2 FQGTGA. With 3 bases clipped from V and 4 bases from J, the junction kept 5 bases outside the gene matches. This CDR3 spans 16 amino acids. CDR3 sequence: CASSLEPSGGADTQYF. The CDR3 nucleotides read TGTGCCAGCAGCTTGGAACCTAGCGGGGGGGCAGATACGCAGTATTTT. Full variable domain (remainder filled in from reference TRBV7-3 and TRBJ2-3): GAGVSQTPSNKVTEKGKYVELRCDPISGHTALYWYRQSLGQGPEFLIYFQGTGAADDSGLPNDRFFAVRPEGSVSTLKIQRTERGDSAVYLCASSLEPSGGADTQYFGPGTRLTVL.

This clone showed up many times. The rearrangement uses TRBV7-2 and TRBJ1-4; unclear D gene. Deletions cut 1 base from V and 6 bases from J, with 12 bases between. Per germline, CDR1 SGHTA and CDR2 FQGNSA. The CDR3 loop spans 15 amino acids. In DNA form, the CDR3 reads TGTGCCAGCAGCTTAGTCGCAAGGGCAGATGAAAAACTGTTTTTT. Protein sequence: CASSLVARADEKLFF. Using reference TRBV7-2 and TRBJ1-4 for the parts outside the CDR3, the full variable domain is GAGVSQSPSNKVTEKGKDVELRCDPISGHTALYWYRQSLGQGLEFLIYFQGNSAPDKSGLPSDRFSAERTGGSVSTLTIQRTQQEDSAVYLCASSLVARADEKLFFGSGTQLSVL.

This clone was seen many times. This chain joins TRBV6-2 or TRBV6-3 and TRBJ2-3, with 10 bases identical to TRBD2. The CDR3 has 15 amino acids. V gave up 8 bases and J gave up 2 bases; unmatched junction bases: 7. Per the germline V gene, CDR1 is MNHEY and CDR2 is SVGEGT. The CDR3 bases are TGTGCCAGCTTCGAGCGGGGGGGACCCACAGATACGCAGTATTTT. Translating gives CASFERGGPTDTQYF.

This clone was observed at least ten times. The rearrangement joins TRBV19 to TRBJ1-5; D might be TRBD1 (5 bases). The length of the CDR3 is 15 residues. Germline CDR1 is LNHDA and CDR2 is SQIVND (reference sequence). V lost 1 base to trimming and J lost 6 bases, with 13 bases between them. The CDR3 spells CASSIGGAQVQPQHF. In nucleotides, the CDR3 is TGTGCCAGTAGTATAGGTGGGGCGCAGGTTCAGCCCCAGCATTTT. Looking up the rest from reference TRBV19 and TRBJ1-5 gives the full variable domain: DGGITQSPKYLFRKEGQNVTLSCEQNLNHDAMYWYRQDPGQGLRLIYYSQIVNDFQKGDIAEGYSVSREKKESFPLTVTSAQKNPTAFYLCASSIGGAQVQPQHFGDGTRLSIL.

This clone was counted ten times or more. This chain connects TRBV6-5 to TRBJ2-7; a possible D gene is TRBD1 (7 bases). The germline V and J ends were trimmed by 0 bases and 6 bases, with 18 bases remaining between them. From germline, CDR1 is MNHEY and CDR2 SVGAGI. The CDR3 covers 16 residues. The CDR3 DNA is TGTGCCAGCAGTTACTCTCCAGCAGGGGGGCTGGGCGAGCAGTACTTC. It translates to CASSYSPAGGLGEQYF.

This clone has ten or more counts. This sample includes further DNA sequences coding for the same CDR3. The gene calls are TRBV6-5 and TRBJ2-1; D unresolved. Trimming took off 3 bases at V and 8 bases at J, with 5 bases between the two ends. The CDR3 has 11 residues. Germline V lookup: CDR1 MNHEY, CDR2 SVGAGI. CDR3 in amino acids: CASSYLDEQFF. CDR3 in DNA: TGTGCCAGCAGTTATTTAGATGAGCAGTTCTTC.

Many counts were recorded for this clone. The gene calls are TRBV6-1 and TRBJ1-5; 7 bases map to TRBD1. This CDR3 spans 15 amino acids. The V and J ends lost 0 bases and 6 bases, in that order; junction bases with no gene match: 5. In germline, CDR1 is MNHNS, CDR2 SASEGT. The CDR3 nucleotides are TGTGCCAGCAGTGAAGCGTCGGCAGGGGGTCAGCCCCAGCATTTT. Translation gives CASSEASAGGQPQHF.

This clone came up many times. V usage is TRBV7-3 and J usage is TRBJ1-5; 7 nucleotides agree with TRBD1. The germline V gene encodes CDR1 SGHTA and CDR2 FQGTGA. V was clipped by 7 bases and J by 0 bases; unmatched bases: 9. This CDR3 is built from 16 residues. The CDR3 loop reads CASIMTGTHSNQPQHF. The CDR3 region has the DNA TGTGCCAGCATCATGACAGGGACTCATAGCAATCAGCCCCAGCATTTT.

This clone was seen many times. The rearrangement uses TRBV6-4 and TRBJ2-3; D is ambiguous. V lost 3 bases and J lost 1, with 11 bases in between. The CDR3 contains 15 residues. CDR1 is MRHNA and CDR2 is SNTAGT in the germline V gene. For the CDR3, the DNA is TGTGCCAGCAGTGAAGTGGCAGGTCGCACAGATACGCAGTATTTT. Residues: CASSEVAGRTDTQYF.

This clone was recorded at least ten times. The rearrangement links TRBV12-3 or TRBV12-4 to TRBJ2-5; weak D call: TRBD2 (6 bases). Trimming removed 4 bases from V and 5 bases from J, with 14 bases in between. The CDR3 has 14 amino acids. The CDR3 spells CASSSPPRGETQYF. The CDR3 region has the DNA TGTGCCAGCAGTTCCCCCCCTCGGGGGGAGACCCAGTACTTC.

This clone has ten or more counts. The chain uses TRBV6-6 and TRBJ1-5; the D gene is possibly TRBD1 (5 bases). Germline CDR1 is MNHNY and CDR2 is SVGAGI (reference sequence). V lost 6 bases and J lost 5, with 17 bases in between. The CDR3 runs 15 residues. CDR3 nucleotides: TGTGCCAGCAGGAGTTTCCAGGGTGCGGATCAGCCCCAGCATTTT. Translation: CASRSFQGADQPQHF.

Only a few counts were recorded for this clone. DNA of the CDR3: TGCAGCGTTGGCGGACTCAGAGGACAGAAGCCCTCAGATACGCAGTATTTT. As protein: CSVGGLRGQKPSDTQYF. The chain couples TRBV29-1 to TRBJ2-3, with D perhaps TRBD1 (6 bases). The V and J ends lost 4 bases and 4 bases respectively, with 24 bases between them. CDR1 SQVTM and CDR2 ANQGSEA come from the germline V gene. The CDR3 has 17 amino acids.

This clone was picked up many times. In nucleotides, the CDR3 is TGTGCCAGCAGCTTAGACGGATTGGGGACGACAGGGTCCGCCGGGGAGCTGTTTTTT. Translation gives CASSLDGLGTTGSAGELFF. This sequence joins TRBV11-3 and TRBJ2-2; 7 bases map to TRBD1. The CDR3 extends over 19 amino acids. V lost 0 bases to trimming and J lost 6 bases; unmatched junction nucleotides: 16. Germline loops: CDR1 SGHNT, CDR2 YENEEA.

This clone has a count of ten or more. This sequence joins TRBV29-1 and TRBJ1-1; D is perhaps TRBD1 (6 bases). Germline V lookup: CDR1 SQVTM, CDR2 ANQGSEA. V was pared by 7 bases and J by 2 bases, with 17 bases between. CDR3 length: 14 residues. Written as DNA, the CDR3 is TGCAGCGCTTATACGGACAGTTTTAACACTGAAGCTTTCTTT. Translated, it gives CSAYTDSFNTEAFF.